Shown below are 13 T cell receptor beta chains from a single sample sequenced in a study of blood T cells in healthy people across ages. A second PCR, run for 7 to 11 cycles, used a sample-barcoded 5' primer plus a J-beta primer mix. TCRdb called the 5' RACE reads again in MiXCR, with one record for every CDR3 protein. The sample lists about 680,000 distinct CDR3 sequences, about half occurring once. Sequencing was performed on blood. The receptors were gathered from a woman aged 60-75 years in good health.

Comment on this clonotype: The CDR3 ends on some other residue instead of the conserved phenylalanine or tryptophan, so this is likely a read error. The rearrangement uses TRBV7-2 and TRBJ2-1, with 7 bases fitting TRBD2. The CDR3 runs 14 residues. Looked up from germline, CDR1 is SGHTA and CDR2 is FQGNSA. Trimming at V came to 9 bases and at J to 3 bases, leaving 8 bases not matched to a gene. The CDR3 nucleotides are TGTGCCAGTTTGGCTAGCGGAATCTACAATGAGCAGTTCCTC. This sequence encodes CASLASGIYNEQFL.

A few counts support this clonotype. The chain is built from TRBV6-6 and TRBJ2-5, with D hard to call. This CDR3 region has 12 residues. Germline V gene sequence: CDR1 MNHNY, CDR2 SVGAGI (reference sequence). The V and J ends lost 7 bases and 5 bases respectively, with 11 bases between them. The CDR3 region has the DNA TGTGCCAGCACCCAAAGTCGTGAGACCCAGTACTTC. Residues: CASTQSRETQYF.

This clonotype has more than one count but fewer than ten. J is TRBJ2-1 and V is TRBV9; TRBD2 aligns across 12 bases. This CDR3 is 19 amino acids long. Trimming removed 0 bases from V and 8 bases from J; junction bases left unmatched: 15. The germline gives CDR1 SGDLS, CDR2 YYNGEE. The CDR3: CASSVGTSGIKVVDHEQFF. CDR3 nucleotide sequence: TGTGCCAGCAGCGTAGGGACTAGCGGGATAAAGGTCGTAGATCATGAGCAGTTCTTC.

The V gene is TRBV6-2 or TRBV6-3, the J gene TRBJ1-5; TRBD1 might be the D (6 bases). The CDR3 sequence is 16 residues long. Germline V lookup: CDR1 MNHEY, CDR2 SVGEGT. Trimming removed 5 bases from V and 5 bases from J, with 19 bases in between. CDR3 nucleotide sequence: TGTGCCAGCAGTGCCGTACTTACAGGGATGTATCAGCCCCAGCATTTT. It specifies CASSAVLTGMYQPQHF.

This chain joins TRBV20-1 and TRBJ1-2, with 9 bases that match TRBD1. There are 16 residues in the CDR3. The germline CDR1 and CDR2 sequences are DFQATT and SNEGSKA (reference sequence). Germline trimming cut 5 bases from V and 5 bases from J; bases unmatched to any gene: 15. The CDR3 coding sequence is TGCAGTGCTCTCTTTAACGGACAGGGGAAAGGTTATGGCTACACCTTC. This sequence encodes CSALFNGQGKGYGYTF.

This CDR3 reads CAWTRDSAYEQYF. The CDR3 bases are TGTGCCTGGACCAGGGATTCGGCCTACGAGCAGTACTTC. The chain has TRBV30 and TRBJ2-5, with D perhaps matching TRBD1 (5 bases). With the DNA end fitting TRBJ2-7 better, the J assignment may be wrong. Germline lookup yields CDR1 GTSNPN and CDR2 SVGIG (reference sequence). The CDR3 loop spans 13 amino acids.

The V call is TRBV2, the J call TRBJ2-7, with 13 bases matching TRBD2. The CDR3 has 14 amino acids. V shed 6 bases, J shed 2 bases, and the junction held 1 base outside the gene matches. Per the germline V gene, CDR1 is SNHLY and CDR2 is FYNNEI. The DNA for the CDR3 is TGTGCCAGCAGGGGACTAGCGGGAACCTACGAGCAGTACTTC. Amino acid sequence: CASRGLAGTYEQYF.

The gene calls are TRBV9 and TRBJ1-1, with a possible D match to TRBD1 (5 bases). Germline CDR1 and CDR2: SGDLS and YYNGEE. The CDR3 loop spans 15 amino acids. Trimming removed 4 bases at V and 0 bases at J, with 13 bases between. For the CDR3, the DNA is TGTGCCAGCAGCTCCTCGGGACGGCTGAACACTGAAGCTTTCTTT. Protein product: CASSSSGRLNTEAFF.

The chain is built from TRBV5-1 and TRBJ2-7; D is undetermined. Germline-derived CDR1 and CDR2 are SGHRS and YFSETQ. CDR3 length: 15 residues. V lost 0 bases and J lost 3, with 13 bases in between. CDR3 region: CASSLEGLGNYEQYF. CDR3 in DNA: TGCGCCAGCAGCTTGGAAGGGCTTGGCAACTACGAGCAGTACTTC.

The chain employs TRBV11-1 and TRBJ2-7; D is uncertain. The CDR3 length is 15 residues. Trimming took 2 bases from V and 2 from J, leaving 13 bases between them. Germline CDR1 reads SGHAT; CDR2 reads FQDESV (reference sequence). The DNA of the CDR3 is TGTGCCAGCAGCTTACAGACCCTGCCCACCTACGAGCAGTACTTC. Translation gives CASSLQTLPTYEQYF.

In its sample, this clonotype was seen a few times. V gene TRBV20-1 combines with J gene TRBJ2-7; D might be TRBD1 (7 bases). Trimming took off 6 bases at V and 2 bases at J, with 17 bases between the two ends. Germline loops: CDR1 DFQATT, CDR2 SNEGSKA (reference sequence). This CDR3 comprises 14 residues. The CDR3 DNA reads TGCAGTGCCCCTAGGGGGCGGGGAGCCTACGAGCAGTACTTC. This translates into CSAPRGRGAYEQYF.

V and J are TRBV20-1 and TRBJ1-5; D perhaps matches TRBD1 (6 bases). Germline CDR1 is DFQATT and CDR2 is SNEGSKA (reference sequence). V shed 1 base and J shed 5 bases, with 12 bases lying between them. The CDR3 has 14 amino acids. The CDR3, as DNA: TGCAGTGCTAGAGCCCGGGACACCCATCAGCCCCAGCATTTT. This encodes CSARARDTHQPQHF.

This chain uses TRBV20-1 with TRBJ1-5, with D unresolved. This CDR3 is 14 amino acids long. Germline CDR1 reads DFQATT; CDR2 reads SNEGSKA (reference sequence). The V end lost 3 bases, the J end lost 2 bases, and 11 bases lay between the germline ends. The CDR3 region is CSASSDGGNQPQHF. The CDR3 DNA reads TGCAGTGCTAGTTCGGATGGTGGCAATCAGCCCCAGCATTTT.